Listed below are T cell receptor beta chains from one sample, sequenced in a study of response to subunit inactivated influenza vaccine. TCRdb processed the RT-PCR reads anew with MiXCR; each CDR3 protein has one entry. The sample carries 500,000 to 700,000 distinct CDR3 sequences, around 25% recorded once. These records were also assigned to another study, of T cells expressing NK-cell markers.

The sequencing used CD4+ T cells sorted from PBMCs, collected approximately 12 days after vaccination. The receptors derive from a man aged 50 to 59 who received an inactivated influenza vaccine. CDR3s include the opening cysteine and the closing phenylalanine or tryptophan.

J	length	V	CDR3
TRBJ2-5	14	TRBV9	CASSVDGYGETQYF
TRBJ2-5	17	TRBV12-3/TRBV12-4	CASSSGYGHLNQETQYF
TRBJ2-1	20	TRBV7-6	CASSLGKVMSPTGSYNEQFF
TRBJ1-2	15	TRBV5-6	CASSLDPGAWYGYTF
TRBJ2-7	15	TRBV27	CASSFVTGAAYEQYF
TRBJ1-1	12	TRBV20-1	CSVAQGNTEAFF
TRBJ2-4	15	TRBV12-3/TRBV12-4	CASSDRRPAGDIQYF
TRBJ2-7	13	TRBV2	CASRVDSHPEQYF
TRBJ2-7	16	TRBV28	CASSFGLRAGAYEQYF
TRBJ1-2	14	TRBV12-3/TRBV12-4	CASSRRGGDHGYTF
TRBJ2-7	14	TRBV20-1	CSAGGQVDTYEQYF
TRBJ2-1	10	TRBV20-1	CSAQSGEQFF
TRBJ2-5	13	TRBV11-2	CASSFKPQETQYF
TRBJ2-1	13	TRBV5-1	CASSSGGAVEQFF
TRBJ1-5	17	TRBV12-2	CASRLLIRSYSNQPQHF
TRBJ1-6	14	TRBV12-3/TRBV12-4	CASSSQGKISPLHF
TRBJ2-3	17	TRBV4-2	CASSQDVAGVRTDTQYF
TRBJ1-6	13	TRBV12-3/TRBV12-4	CASSIGQNSPLHF
TRBJ2-1	14	TRBV7-2	CASSLKSGRNEQFF
TRBJ2-1	17	TRBV7-9	CASSHSYGSVSYNEQFF
TRBJ2-7	17	TRBV28	CASSLPSGRSIAYEQYF
TRBJ2-1	15	TRBV20-1	CSARDSRDSRGEQFF
TRBJ1-4	14	TRBV20-1	CSAPRRTGYTELFF
TRBJ2-3	14	TRBV10-3	CAINQGLLSDTQYF
TRBJ2-1	16	TRBV5-1	CASSLTPSVVSNEQFF
TRBJ2-3	11	TRBV20-1	CSALDEYTQYF
TRBJ1-6	16	TRBV12-3/TRBV12-4	CASSLAGPTTNSPLHF
TRBJ2-5	16	TRBV6-2/TRBV6-3	CASSYPSGRVEETQYF
TRBJ1-5	13	TRBV10-2	CASSGRGNQPQHF
TRBJ2-1	15	TRBV5-4	CASSSYLAAYNEQFF
TRBJ1-2	14	TRBV30	CAWSAHGSIYGYTF
TRBJ2-1	15	TRBV7-2	CASSLGAGGSNEQFF
TRBJ2-6	15	TRBV11-2	CASSPNPGGANVLTF
TRBJ1-6	13	TRBV10-2	CASSQRDNSPLHF
TRBJ2-4	15	TRBV20-1	CSARDLTSGSDIQYF
TRBJ2-3	17	TRBV10-3	CAISESLASGSTDTQYF
TRBJ2-2	14	TRBV10-2	CASTPGFNTGELFF
TRBJ1-6	14	TRBV6-2/TRBV6-3	CASSGSRNNSPLHF
TRBJ1-3	13	TRBV20-1	CSASRDTGNTIYF
TRBJ2-2	15	TRBV19	CASSLTGIETGELFF
TRBJ2-1	15	TRBV12-5	CASGLATSGSHEQFF
TRBJ2-3	15	TRBV7-2	CASSLIDYSTDTQYF
TRBJ1-2	14	TRBV6-5	CASSYGGQGNGYTF
TRBJ2-7	14	TRBV20-1	CSARDPRGFYEQYF
TRBJ2-5	15	TRBV11-2	CASSARLTSGETQYF
TRBJ1-5	15	TRBV20-1	CSAPDGKYSNQPQHF
TRBJ1-3	17	TRBV20-1	CSARDRVEQHSGNTIYF
TRBJ2-1	15	TRBV9	CASSSRLAVHNEQFF
TRBJ1-4	15	TRBV7-2	CASSKTVATNEKLFF
TRBJ2-7	14	TRBV6-2/TRBV6-3	CASSSGTASYEQYF
TRBJ1-2	14	TRBV7-9	CASGFDGNGYGYTF
TRBJ2-5	13	TRBV12-3/TRBV12-4	CASSKGGQETQYF
TRBJ2-7	11	TRBV29-1	CSVERRYEQYF